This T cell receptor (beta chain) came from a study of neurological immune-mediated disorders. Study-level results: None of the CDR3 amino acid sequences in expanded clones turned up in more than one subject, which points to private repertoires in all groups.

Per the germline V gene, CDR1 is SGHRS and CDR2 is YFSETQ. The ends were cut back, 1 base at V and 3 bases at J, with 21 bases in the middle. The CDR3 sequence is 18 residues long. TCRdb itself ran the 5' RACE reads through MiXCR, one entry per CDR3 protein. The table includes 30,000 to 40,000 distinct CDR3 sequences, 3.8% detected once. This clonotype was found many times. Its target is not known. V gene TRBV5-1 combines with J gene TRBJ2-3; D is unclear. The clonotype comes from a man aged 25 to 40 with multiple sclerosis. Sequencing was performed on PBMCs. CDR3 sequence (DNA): TGCGCCAGCAGCTTGACTGTCAGCCTACCCCGACGGACAGATACGCAGTATTTT. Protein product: CASSLTVSLPRRTDTQYF.